This section outlines one T cell receptor beta chain sequence together with its context. This clonotype was seen at least ten times. This clone's antigen is unknown. The input lacks base qualities; no much larger clone sits a single base away. Ficoll-Paque density gradient centrifugation was used to isolate PBMCs. These data originate in a study of T-cell memory formation after mild COVID-19 (dated by TCRdb to about 2021). For the wider study: TCR sequence clusters from the two donors were found to be largely donor specific. Two young, previously healthy adult volunteers made up the cohort, one male and one female. In a couple of donors, T-cell clones that expanded and contracted after mild COVID-19 were tracked by sequencing TCRalpha and TCRbeta repertoires over time.

The study at large found these results: From day 15 to 85, contracting clones showed balanced CD4/CD8 phenotypes, whereas a second wave of clones that expanded from day 15 to 37 leaned towards CD4+. Contracting CD4+ clones were located mainly in the CM and EM memory subsets, whereas CD8+ clones were found to be enriched in EMRA. The second-wave clones that peaked on day 37 were not confirmed to be SARS-CoV-2 specific. Some responding clones were detected in pre-infection memory, which suggested that pre-existing cross-reactive memory T cells had joined the SARS-CoV-2 response. The study included only two mild cases, and larger cohorts that include severe cases with pre-infection samples were judged to be necessary.

Trimming takes 4 bases from V and 1 base from J, and the germline ends sit 8 bases apart. From the cysteine up to the phenylalanine, the CDR3 has a length of 13 residues. The only DNA kept is the CDR3, 39 bases in frame from the first base. The germline V gene gives CDR1 as SGDLS and CDR2 as YYNGEE. Sequencing was performed on an Illumina NovaSeq 6000. TCRalpha and TCRbeta cDNA libraries were built by 5'RACE with constant-segment primers, adding sample barcodes and unique molecular identifiers. Trizol reagent was used to extract RNA from every sample. Amplification of the libraries took two PCR steps, and the second step added a second sample barcode plus Illumina TruSeq adapters. Sequencing of the libraries was done on an Illumina NovaSeq, producing 2 x 150 bp paired-end reads. The authors processed their data as follows. Demultiplexing of reads and collapsing into UMI-guided consensus sequences were performed with migec v1.2.7. With mixcr v2.1.11, UMI consensuses were aligned to TRA and TRB V and J templates and assembled into clonotypes. Clonotypes were classified as expanded or contracted when called significant by both edgeR and NoisET, with noise models trained on biological replicates. For edgeR calls, a false discovery rate-adjusted p below 0.01 and a log2 fold-change threshold of 1 were applied. As an exploratory analysis of dynamics, max-normalized trajectories of the 1000 most abundant clonotypes were examined by PCA with hierarchical clustering. Separately sequenced CD4+ and CD8+ repertoires were used to assign the CD4 or CD8 phenotype of responding clones. The public reads were reanalyzed by TCRdb: fastp trimming at Q25, MiXCR alignment, in-frame beta chains only. Each CDR3 protein appears once, grouped with its most common genes and DNA. These V and J calls are TCRdb output, not the study's own analysis. Counted in this sample were about 130,000 distinct CDR3 sequences; approximately 15% of them appeared once. The ten largest clones capture about 14% of the sample.

The chain couples TRBV9 to TRBJ1-1, and perhaps TRBD1 as D gene, on 5 matching bases. Material: PBMCs or a T cell subset sorted from them (not recorded which). The sequence was obtained from an adult woman who had mild COVID-19 (a few samples of this study predate the infection). The sample titles of this study are shuffled in the database, so cell type and time point are left out; the donor was told from shared clones. The DNA reads as follows: TGTGCCAGCAGCCCCCAGGGGAACACTGAAGCTTTCTTT. Translated, this gives CASSPQGNTEAFF.